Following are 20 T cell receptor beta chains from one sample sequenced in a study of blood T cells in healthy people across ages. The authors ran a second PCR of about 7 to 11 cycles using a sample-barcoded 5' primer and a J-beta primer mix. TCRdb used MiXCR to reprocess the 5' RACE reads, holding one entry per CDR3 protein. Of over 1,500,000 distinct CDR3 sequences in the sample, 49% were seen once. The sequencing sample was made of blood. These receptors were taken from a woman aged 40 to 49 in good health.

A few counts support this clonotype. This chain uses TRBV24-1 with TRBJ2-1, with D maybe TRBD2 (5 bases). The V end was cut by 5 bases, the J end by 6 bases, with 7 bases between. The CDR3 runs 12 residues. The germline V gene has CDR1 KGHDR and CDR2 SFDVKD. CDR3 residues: CATSVGVNEQFF. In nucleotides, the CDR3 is TGTGCCACCAGTGTCGGGGTCAATGAGCAGTTCTTC.

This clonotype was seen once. Here the CDR3 reads CASSPQREQPQHF. In DNA, the CDR3 is TGTGCCAGCTCTCCTCAGAGGGAGCAGCCCCAGCATTTT. The chain joins TRBV18 to TRBJ1-5, with unresolved D. Germline V gene data show CDR1 as KGHSH and CDR2 as LQKENI. This CDR3 is 13 amino acids long. V was pared by 6 bases and J by 7 bases, with 13 bases between.

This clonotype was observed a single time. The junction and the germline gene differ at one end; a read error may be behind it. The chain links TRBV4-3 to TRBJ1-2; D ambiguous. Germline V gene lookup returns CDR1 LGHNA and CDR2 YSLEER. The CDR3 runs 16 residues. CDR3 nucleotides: TGCGCCAGCAACCAAGTGGGAGCGGCAGCCGTCTATGGCTACACCTTC. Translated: CASNQVGAAAVYGYTF.

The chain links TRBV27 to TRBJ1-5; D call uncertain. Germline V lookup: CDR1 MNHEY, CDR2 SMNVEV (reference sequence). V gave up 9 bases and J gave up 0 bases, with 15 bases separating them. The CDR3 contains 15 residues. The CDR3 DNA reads TGTGCCAGTGGGAGGGCAGCCTCTAGCAATCAGCCCCAGCATTTT. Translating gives CASGRAASSNQPQHF.

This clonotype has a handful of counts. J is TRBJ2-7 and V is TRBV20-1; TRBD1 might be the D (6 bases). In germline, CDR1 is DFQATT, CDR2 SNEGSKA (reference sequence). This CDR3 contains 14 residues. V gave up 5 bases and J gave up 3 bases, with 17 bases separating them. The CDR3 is CSAGIGQKNYEQYF. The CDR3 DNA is TGCAGTGCTGGGATCGGACAGAAAAACTACGAGCAGTACTTC.

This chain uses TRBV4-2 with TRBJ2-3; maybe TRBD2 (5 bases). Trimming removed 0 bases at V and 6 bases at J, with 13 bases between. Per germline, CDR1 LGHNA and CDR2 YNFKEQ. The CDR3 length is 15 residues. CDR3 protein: CASSQDEGPLDTQYF. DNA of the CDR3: TGTGCCAGCAGCCAAGATGAGGGCCCCCTGGATACGCAGTATTTT.

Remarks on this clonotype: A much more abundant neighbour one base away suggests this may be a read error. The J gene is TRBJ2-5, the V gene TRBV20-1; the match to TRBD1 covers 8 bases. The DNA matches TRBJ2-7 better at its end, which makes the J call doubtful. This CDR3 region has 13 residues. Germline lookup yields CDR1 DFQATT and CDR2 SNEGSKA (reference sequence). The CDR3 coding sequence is TGCAGTGCCGACAGGGGTGGGGATTCCGAGCAGTACTTC. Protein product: CSADRGGDSEQYF.

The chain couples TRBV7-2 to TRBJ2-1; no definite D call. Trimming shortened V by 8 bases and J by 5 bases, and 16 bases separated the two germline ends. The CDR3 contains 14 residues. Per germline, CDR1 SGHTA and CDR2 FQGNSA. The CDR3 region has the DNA TGTGCCAGCGGACGTCCGGGTGCACACAATGAGCAGTTCTTC. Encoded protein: CASGRPGAHNEQFF. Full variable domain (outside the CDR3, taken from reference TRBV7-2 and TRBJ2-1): GAGVSQSPSNKVTEKGKDVELRCDPISGHTALYWYRQSLGQGLEFLIYFQGNSAPDKSGLPSDRFSAERTGGSVSTLTIQRTQQEDSAVYLCASGRPGAHNEQFFGPGTRLTVL.

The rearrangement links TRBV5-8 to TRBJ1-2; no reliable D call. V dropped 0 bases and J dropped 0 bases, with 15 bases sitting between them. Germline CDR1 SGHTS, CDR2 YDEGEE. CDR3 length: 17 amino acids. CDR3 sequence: CASSLDAILGANYGYTF. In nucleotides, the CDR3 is TGTGCCAGCAGCTTGGACGCTATATTGGGCGCTAACTATGGCTACACCTTC.

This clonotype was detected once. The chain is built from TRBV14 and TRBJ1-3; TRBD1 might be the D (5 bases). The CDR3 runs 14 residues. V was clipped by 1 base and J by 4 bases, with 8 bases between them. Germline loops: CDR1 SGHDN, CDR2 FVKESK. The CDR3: CASSQAGRGNTIYF. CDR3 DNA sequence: TGTGCCAGCAGCCAAGCAGGGCGGGGAAACACCATATATTTT. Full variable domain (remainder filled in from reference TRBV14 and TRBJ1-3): EAGVTQFPSHSVIEKGQTVTLRCDPISGHDNLYWYRRVMGKEIKFLLHFVKESKQDESGMPNNRFLAERTGGTYSTLKVQPAELEDSGVYFCASSQAGRGNTIYFGEGSWLTVV.

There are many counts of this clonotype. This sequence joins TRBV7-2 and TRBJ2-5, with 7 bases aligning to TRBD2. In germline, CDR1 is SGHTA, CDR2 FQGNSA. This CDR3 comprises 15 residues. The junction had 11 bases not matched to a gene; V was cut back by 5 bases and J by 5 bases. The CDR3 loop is CASSRGLVVSETQYF. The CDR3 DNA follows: TGTGCCAGCAGCCGTGGACTAGTTGTTTCGGAGACCCAGTACTTC.

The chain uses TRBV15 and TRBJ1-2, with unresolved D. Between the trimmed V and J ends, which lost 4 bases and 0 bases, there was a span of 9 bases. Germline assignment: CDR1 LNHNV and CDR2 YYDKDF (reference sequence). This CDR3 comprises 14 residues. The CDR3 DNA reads TGTGCCACCAGCACGGATGGAGCTAACTATGGCTACACCTTC. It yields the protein CATSTDGANYGYTF.

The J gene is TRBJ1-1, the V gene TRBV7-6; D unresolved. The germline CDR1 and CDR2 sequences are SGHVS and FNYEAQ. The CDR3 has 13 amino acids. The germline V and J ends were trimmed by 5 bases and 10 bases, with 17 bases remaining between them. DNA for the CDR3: TGTGCCAGCAGCCCGTCGGGTTCCCGGGTAGCTTTCTTT. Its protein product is CASSPSGSRVAFF.

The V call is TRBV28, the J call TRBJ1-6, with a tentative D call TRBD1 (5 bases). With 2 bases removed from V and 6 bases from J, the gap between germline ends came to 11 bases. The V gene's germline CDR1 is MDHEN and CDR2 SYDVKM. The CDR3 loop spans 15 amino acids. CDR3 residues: CASSLMAGTNSPLHF. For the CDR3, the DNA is TGTGCCAGCAGTTTAATGGCGGGGACTAATTCACCCCTCCACTTT.

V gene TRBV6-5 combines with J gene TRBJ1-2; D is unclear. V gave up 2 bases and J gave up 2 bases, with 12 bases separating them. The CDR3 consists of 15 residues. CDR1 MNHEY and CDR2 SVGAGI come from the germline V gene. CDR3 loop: CASSYLGGGNYGYTF. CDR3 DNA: TGTGCCAGCAGTTACCTTGGTGGCGGGAACTATGGCTACACCTTC.

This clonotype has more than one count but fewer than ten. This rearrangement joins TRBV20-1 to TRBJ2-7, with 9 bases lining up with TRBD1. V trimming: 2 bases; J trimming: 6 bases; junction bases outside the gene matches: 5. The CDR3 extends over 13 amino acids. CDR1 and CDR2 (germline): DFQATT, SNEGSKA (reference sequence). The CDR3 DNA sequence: TGCAGTGCTAGATACAGGGGGCGTACCGAGCAGTACTTC. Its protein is CSARYRGRTEQYF.

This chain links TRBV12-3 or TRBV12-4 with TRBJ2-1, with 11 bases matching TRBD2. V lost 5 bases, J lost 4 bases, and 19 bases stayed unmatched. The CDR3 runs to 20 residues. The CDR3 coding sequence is TGTGCCAGCAGTCTCCGATCACTAGCGGGGGCTTCATCCTTATACAATGAGCAGTTCTTC. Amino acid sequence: CASSLRSLAGASSLYNEQFF.

The DNA for the CDR3 is TGTGCCAGCAGCTCTCCGGGACTAGCGGTCTCCTACGAGCAGTACTTC. It yields the protein CASSSPGLAVSYEQYF. This sequence joins TRBV7-2 and TRBJ2-7, with TRBD2 matching 11 bases. CDR1 and CDR2 (germline): SGHTA, FQGNSA. The CDR3 has 16 residues. The ends lost 4 bases at V and 0 bases at J; junction bases unmatched: 5. Filled out from reference TRBV7-2 and TRBJ2-7, the complete variable domain reads GAGVSQSPSNKVTEKGKDVELRCDPISGHTALYWYRQSLGQGLEFLIYFQGNSAPDKSGLPSDRFSAERTGGSVSTLTIQRTQQEDSAVYLCASSSPGLAVSYEQYFGPGTRLTVT.

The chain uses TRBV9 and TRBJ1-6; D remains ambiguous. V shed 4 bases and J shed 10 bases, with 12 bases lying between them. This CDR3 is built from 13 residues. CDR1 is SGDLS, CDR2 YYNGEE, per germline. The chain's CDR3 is CASSPSSGSPLHF. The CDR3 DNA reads TGTGCCAGCAGCCCCAGTTCGGGGTCACCCCTCCACTTT.

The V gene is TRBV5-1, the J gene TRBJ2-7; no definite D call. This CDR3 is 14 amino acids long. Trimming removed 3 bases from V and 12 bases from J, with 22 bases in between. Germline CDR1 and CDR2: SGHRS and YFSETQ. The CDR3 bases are TGCGCCAGCAGCTCGGTCCGCGGTGCTGGGGATTTGTACTTC. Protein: CASSSVRGAGDLYF. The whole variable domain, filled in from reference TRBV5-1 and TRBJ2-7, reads KAGVTQTPRYLIKTRGQQVTLSCSPISGHRSVSWYQQTPGQGLQFLFEYFSETQRNKGNFPGRFSGRQFSNSRSEMNVSTLELGDSALYLCASSSVRGAGDLYFGPGTRLTVT.